The present TCR beta chain was sequenced within a study of pediatric ulcerative colitis (dated by TCRdb to the late 2010s). Notes on the research overall: About seven ulcerative colitis patients had pancolitis and two had left-sided colitis, with histology consistent with ulcerative colitis in all. From eight or nine newly diagnosed, treatment-naive pediatric ulcerative colitis patients and a few non-IBD control children, paired blood and rectal samples were collected. The Pediatric Ulcerative Colitis Activity Index classified a couple of patients as having mild disease, four as having moderate disease and three as having acute severe colitis.

During colonoscopy, one to two rectal pinch biopsies were obtained for research purposes. Before the diagnostic colonoscopy, none of the ulcerative colitis patients had been given immunosuppressive medication. Before DNA was isolated, the rectal biopsies underwent proteinase K digestion. The Wizard kit (Promega) was used to extract genomic DNA from blood and intestinal samples. Comments on this clone: There is no known antigen for this receptor. Base qualities are not at hand, and no much larger clone is one base apart.

Through the immunoSEQ TRB Survey service, multiplex V and J primers were used to amplify rearranged CDR3 beta regions from genomic DNA. To keep sequencing depth equal across samples, survey-level depth of up to 500,000 reads per sample was applied. Libraries were purified and pooled, and sequencing was performed on Illumina technology. The paper's processing steps were these. immunoSEQ online tools were used for productive clonality, sample overlap, pairwise scatters, CDR3 beta length, V/D/J gene usage and productiveness. Calculated diversity was defined as the number of unique rearrangements divided by total templates, multiplied by 100, and Shannon and Simpson indices were computed as well. Principal component analysis was performed on Z-score normalized data with the R prcomp function and the ggbiplot package. Morisita's index was used to measure clonal overlap between blood and rectum within each subject. In TCRdb, the immuneACCESS table is reduced to in-frame sequences with V and J assigned. These tables do not hold every clone; where another copy was compared, an unresolved V gene accounts for under half, and the others remain unexplained. For V, J and clone size, that table is used; D and trimming come from the DNA. Recorded for this sample are around 36,000 clones; about 81% of them occurred a single time. Clones ranked in the top ten supply approximately 1% of the sample.

The paper's findings and limits, for the study overall: A couple of rectal CDR3 clonotypes were present in all ulcerative colitis patients and in none of the controls. For technical reasons, substantially fewer templates were yielded by the blood samples of two patients, and these blood samples were excluded from blood-rectal overlap analysis. Controls, mild-moderate and acute severe colitis patients were separated by rectal repertoire features, and reduced rectal diversity due to clonal expansions was observed in acute severe colitis. With only a handful of individuals, the healthy control group was small. Because repertoires were derived from total lymphocyte DNA, patterns in rare subsets such as regulatory T cells may not have been reflected. Autologous blood-rectal clonal overlap was significantly higher in ulcerative colitis patients than in controls, suggesting increased T cell trafficking to inflamed tissue. T cells from blood may have been included in the rectal pinch biopsies, particularly in patients with overt colitis.

V lost 2 bases and J lost 6 bases; the stretch between them is 18 bases long. The CDR1 and CDR2 encoded by the germline V gene (reference sequence) are GTSNPN and SVGIG. From the cysteine through the phenylalanine, the CDR3 covers 15 amino acids. Of all the DNA, just the CDR3 is kept, 45 bases in frame from base 1. This receptor was identified in a boy younger than 18 with mild ulcerative colitis. Sequenced input: gut tissue. The chain joins TRBV30 to TRBJ2-3; the D gene is perhaps TRBD1, on 6 matching bases. The DNA is as follows: TGTGCCTGGAGTCCCCCGTGGGGGCCGGGGGATACGCAGTATTTT. It codes for CAWSPPWGPGDTQYF.